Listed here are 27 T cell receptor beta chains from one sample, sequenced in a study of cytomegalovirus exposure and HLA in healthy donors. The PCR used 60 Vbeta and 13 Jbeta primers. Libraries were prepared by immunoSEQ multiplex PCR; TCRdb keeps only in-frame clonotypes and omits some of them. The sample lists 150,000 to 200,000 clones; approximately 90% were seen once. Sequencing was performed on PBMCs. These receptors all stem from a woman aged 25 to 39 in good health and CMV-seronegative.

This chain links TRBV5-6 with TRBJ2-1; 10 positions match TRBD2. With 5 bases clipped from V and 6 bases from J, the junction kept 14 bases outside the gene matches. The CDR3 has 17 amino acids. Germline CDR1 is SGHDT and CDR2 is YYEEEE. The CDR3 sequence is CASSHSWLAGGFNEQFF. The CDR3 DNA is TGTGCCAGCAGTCACTCGTGGTTAGCGGGGGGTTTCAATGAGCAGTTCTTC. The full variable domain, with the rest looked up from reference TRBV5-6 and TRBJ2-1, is DAGVTQSPTHLIKTRGQQVTLRCSPKSGHDTVSWYQQALGQGPQFIFQYYEEEERQRGNFPDRFSGHQFPNYSSELNVNALLLGDSALYLCASSHSWLAGGFNEQFFGPGTRLTVL.

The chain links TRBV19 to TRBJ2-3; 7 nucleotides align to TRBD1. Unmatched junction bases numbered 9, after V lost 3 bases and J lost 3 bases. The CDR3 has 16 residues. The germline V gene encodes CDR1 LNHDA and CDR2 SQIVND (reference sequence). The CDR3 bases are TGTGCCAGTAGTATGTTGAGGGGGCGCTCAACAGATACGCAGTATTTT. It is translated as CASSMLRGRSTDTQYF.

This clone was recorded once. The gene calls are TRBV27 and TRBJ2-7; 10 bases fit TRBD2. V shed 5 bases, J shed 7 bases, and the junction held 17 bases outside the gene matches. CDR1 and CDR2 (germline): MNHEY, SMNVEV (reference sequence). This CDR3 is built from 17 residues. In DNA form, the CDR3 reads TGTGCCAGCAGTCACTCAATACTAGCGGGGAGGGAAAGGGAGCAGTACTTC. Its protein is CASSHSILAGREREQYF.

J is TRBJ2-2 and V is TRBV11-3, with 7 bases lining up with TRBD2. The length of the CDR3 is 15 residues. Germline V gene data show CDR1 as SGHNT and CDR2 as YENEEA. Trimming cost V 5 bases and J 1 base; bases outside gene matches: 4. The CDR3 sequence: CASSQAGMNTGELFF. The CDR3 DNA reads TGTGCCAGCAGCCAAGCGGGGATGAACACCGGGGAGCTGTTTTTT. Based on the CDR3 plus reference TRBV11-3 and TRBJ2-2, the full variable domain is EAGVVQSPRYKIIEKKQPVAFWCNPISGHNTLYWYLQNLGQGPELLIRYENEEAVDDSQLPKDRFSAERLKGVDSTLKIQPAELGDSAVYLCASSQAGMNTGELFFGEGSRLTVL.

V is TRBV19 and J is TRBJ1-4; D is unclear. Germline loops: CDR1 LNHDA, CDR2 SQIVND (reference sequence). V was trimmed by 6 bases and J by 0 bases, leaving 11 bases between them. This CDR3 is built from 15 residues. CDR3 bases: TGTGCCAGTAGGGGCAGCCAAACAACTAATGAAAAACTGTTTTTT. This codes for CASRGSQTTNEKLFF.

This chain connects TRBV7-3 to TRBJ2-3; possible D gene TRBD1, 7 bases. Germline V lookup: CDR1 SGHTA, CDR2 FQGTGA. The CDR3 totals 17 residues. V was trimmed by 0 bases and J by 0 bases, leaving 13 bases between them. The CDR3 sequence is CASSLTAGGGSTDTQYF. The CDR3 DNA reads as TGTGCCAGCAGCTTAACCGCAGGGGGAGGTAGCACAGATACGCAGTATTTT.

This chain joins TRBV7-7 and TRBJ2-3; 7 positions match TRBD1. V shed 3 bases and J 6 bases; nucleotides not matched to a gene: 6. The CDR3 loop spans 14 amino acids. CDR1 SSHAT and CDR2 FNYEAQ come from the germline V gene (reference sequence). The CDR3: CASSLGDRADTQYF. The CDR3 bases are TGTGCCAGCAGCTTGGGAGACAGGGCGGATACGCAGTATTTT.

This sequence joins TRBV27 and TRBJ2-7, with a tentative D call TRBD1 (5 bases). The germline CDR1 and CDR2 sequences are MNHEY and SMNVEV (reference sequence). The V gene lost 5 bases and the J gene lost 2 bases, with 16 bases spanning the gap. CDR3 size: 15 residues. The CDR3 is CASSPPRGRPYEQYF. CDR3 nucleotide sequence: TGTGCCAGCAGTCCCCCTAGGGGCAGGCCCTACGAGCAGTACTTC.

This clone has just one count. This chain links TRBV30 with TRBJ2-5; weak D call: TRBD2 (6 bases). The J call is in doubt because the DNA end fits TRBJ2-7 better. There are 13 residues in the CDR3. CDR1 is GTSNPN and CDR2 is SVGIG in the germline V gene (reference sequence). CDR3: CAWAASAPYEQYF. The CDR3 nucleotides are TGTGCCTGGGCAGCTAGCGCTCCCTACGAGCAGTACTTC.

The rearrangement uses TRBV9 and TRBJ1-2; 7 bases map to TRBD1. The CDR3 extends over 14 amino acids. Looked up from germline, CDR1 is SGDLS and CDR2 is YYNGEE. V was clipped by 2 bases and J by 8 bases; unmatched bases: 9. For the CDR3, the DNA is TGTGCCAGCAGCGTGGTCGGACAGGTTGACGGCTACACCTTC. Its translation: CASSVVGQVDGYTF.

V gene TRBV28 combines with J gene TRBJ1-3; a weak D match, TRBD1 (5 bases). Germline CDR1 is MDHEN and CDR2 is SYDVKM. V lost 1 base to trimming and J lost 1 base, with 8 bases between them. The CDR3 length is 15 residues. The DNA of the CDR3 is TGTGCCAGCAGTTTATTGGGGGGATCTGGAAACACCATATATTTT. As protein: CASSLLGGSGNTIYF.

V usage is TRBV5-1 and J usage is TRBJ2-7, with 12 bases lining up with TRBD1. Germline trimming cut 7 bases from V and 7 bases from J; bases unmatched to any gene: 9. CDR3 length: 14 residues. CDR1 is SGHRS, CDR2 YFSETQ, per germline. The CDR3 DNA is TGCGCCAGCTCTCCGGGACAGGGGGCGCTTGAGCAGTACTTC. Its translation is CASSPGQGALEQYF.

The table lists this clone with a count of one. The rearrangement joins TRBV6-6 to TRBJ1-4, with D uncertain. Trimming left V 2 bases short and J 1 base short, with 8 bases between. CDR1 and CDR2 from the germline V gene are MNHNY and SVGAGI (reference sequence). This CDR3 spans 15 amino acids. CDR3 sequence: CASSYGRRTNEKLFF. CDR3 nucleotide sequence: TGTGCCAGCAGTTACGGGCGCAGAACTAATGAAAAACTGTTTTTT.

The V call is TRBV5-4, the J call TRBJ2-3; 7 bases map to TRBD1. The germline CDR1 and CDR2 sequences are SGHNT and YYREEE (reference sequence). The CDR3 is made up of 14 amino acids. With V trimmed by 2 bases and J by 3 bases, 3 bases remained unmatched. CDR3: CASSFGTATDTQYF. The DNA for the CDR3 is TGTGCCAGCAGCTTCGGGACAGCGACAGATACGCAGTATTTT. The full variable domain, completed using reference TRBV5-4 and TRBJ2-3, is ETGVTQSPTHLIKTRGQQVTLRCSSQSGHNTVSWYQQALGQGPQFIFQYYREEENGRGNFPPRFSGLQFPNYSSELNVNALELDDSALYLCASSFGTATDTQYFGPGTRLTVL.

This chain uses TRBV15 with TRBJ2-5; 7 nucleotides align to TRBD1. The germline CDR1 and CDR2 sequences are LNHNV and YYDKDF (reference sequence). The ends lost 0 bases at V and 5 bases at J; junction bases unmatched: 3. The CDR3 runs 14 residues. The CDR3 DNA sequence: TGTGCCACCAGCAGAGATCAGGGACAGGAGACCCAGTACTTC. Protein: CATSRDQGQETQYF.

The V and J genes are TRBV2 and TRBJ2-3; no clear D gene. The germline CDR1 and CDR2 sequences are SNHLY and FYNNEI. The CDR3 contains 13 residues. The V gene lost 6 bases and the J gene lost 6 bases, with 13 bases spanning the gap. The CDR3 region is CASRKRNGDTQYF. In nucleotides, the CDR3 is TGTGCCAGCAGAAAACGAAACGGGGATACGCAGTATTTT.

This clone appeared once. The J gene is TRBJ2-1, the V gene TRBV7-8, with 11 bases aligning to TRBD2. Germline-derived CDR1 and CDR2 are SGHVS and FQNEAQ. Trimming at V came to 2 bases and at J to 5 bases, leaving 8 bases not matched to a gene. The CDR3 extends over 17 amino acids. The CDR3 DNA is TGTGCCAGCAGCTTAAGCGCCGGGACTAGCGGAAACAATGAGCAGTTCTTC. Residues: CASSLSAGTSGNNEQFF. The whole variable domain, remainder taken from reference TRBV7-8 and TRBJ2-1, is GAGVSQSPRYKVAKRGQDVALRCDPISGHVSLFWYQQALGQGPEFLTYFQNEAQLDKSGLPSDRFFAERPEGSVSTLKIQRTQQEDSAVYLCASSLSAGTSGNNEQFFGPGTRLTVL.

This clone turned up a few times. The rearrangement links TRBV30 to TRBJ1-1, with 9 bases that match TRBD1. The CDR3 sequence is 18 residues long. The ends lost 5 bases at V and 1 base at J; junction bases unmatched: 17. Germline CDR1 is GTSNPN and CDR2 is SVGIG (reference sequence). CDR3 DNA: TGTGCCTGGGCAAGGTGGGGGACAGGGCGAGGGGGGAACACTGAAGCTTTCTTT. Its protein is CAWARWGTGRGGNTEAFF.

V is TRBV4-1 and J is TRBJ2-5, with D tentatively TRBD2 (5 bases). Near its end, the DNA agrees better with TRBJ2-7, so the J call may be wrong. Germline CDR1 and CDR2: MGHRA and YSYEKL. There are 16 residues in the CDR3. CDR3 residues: CASSQGSGFSRHEQYF. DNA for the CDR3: TGCGCCAGCAGCCAAGGCTCGGGGTTCTCTCGGCACGAGCAGTACTTC.

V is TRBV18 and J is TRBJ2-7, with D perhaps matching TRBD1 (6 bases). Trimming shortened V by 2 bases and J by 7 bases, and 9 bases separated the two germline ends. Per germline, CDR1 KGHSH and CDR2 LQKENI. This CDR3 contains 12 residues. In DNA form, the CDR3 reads TGTGCCAGCTCACCAATGGACAGAGAGCAGTACTTC. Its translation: CASSPMDREQYF.

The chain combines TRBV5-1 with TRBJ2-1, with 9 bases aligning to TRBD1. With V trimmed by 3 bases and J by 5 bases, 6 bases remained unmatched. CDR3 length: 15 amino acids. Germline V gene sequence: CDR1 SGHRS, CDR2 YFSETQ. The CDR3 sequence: CASSSPGQGDNEQFF. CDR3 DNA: TGCGCCAGCAGCTCACCGGGACAGGGAGACAATGAGCAGTTCTTC.

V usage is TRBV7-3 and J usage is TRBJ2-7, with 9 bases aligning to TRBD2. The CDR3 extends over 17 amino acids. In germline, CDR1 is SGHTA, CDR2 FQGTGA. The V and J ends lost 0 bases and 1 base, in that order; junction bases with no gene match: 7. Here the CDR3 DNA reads TGTGCCAGCAGCTTAACCGCGGGGGGGACAGAGTCCTACGAGCAGTACTTC. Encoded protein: CASSLTAGGTESYEQYF. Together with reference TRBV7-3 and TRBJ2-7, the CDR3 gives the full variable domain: GAGVSQTPSNKVTEKGKYVELRCDPISGHTALYWYRQSLGQGPEFLIYFQGTGAADDSGLPNDRFFAVRPEGSVSTLKIQRTERGDSAVYLCASSLTAGGTESYEQYFGPGTRLTVT.

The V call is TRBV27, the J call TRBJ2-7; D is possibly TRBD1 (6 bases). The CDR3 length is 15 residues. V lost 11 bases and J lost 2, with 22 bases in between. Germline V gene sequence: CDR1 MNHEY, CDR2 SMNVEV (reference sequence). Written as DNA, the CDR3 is TGTGCCTCCCGATTGACAGGTCCACTTCCCTACGAGCAGTACTTC. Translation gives CASRLTGPLPYEQYF.

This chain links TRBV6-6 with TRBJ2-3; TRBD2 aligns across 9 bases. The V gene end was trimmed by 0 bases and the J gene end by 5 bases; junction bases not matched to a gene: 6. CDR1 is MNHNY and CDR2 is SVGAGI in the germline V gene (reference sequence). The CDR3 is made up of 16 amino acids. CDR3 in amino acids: CASSYSVASGKDTQYF. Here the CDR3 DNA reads TGTGCCAGCAGTTACTCGGTGGCTAGCGGGAAAGATACGCAGTATTTT.

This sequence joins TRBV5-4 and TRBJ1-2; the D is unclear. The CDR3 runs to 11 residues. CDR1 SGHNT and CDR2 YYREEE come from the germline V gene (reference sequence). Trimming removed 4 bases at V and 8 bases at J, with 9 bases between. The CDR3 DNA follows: TGTGCCAGCAGCGGAGGTTTAGGCTACACCTTC. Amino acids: CASSGGLGYTF.

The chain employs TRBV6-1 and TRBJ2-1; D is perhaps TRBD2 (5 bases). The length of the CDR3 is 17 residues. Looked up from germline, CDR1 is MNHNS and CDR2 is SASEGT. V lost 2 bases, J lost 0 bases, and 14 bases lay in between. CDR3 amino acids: CASSEIRGLASYNEQFF. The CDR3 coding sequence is TGTGCCAGCAGTGAAATACGCGGGTTAGCCTCCTACAATGAGCAGTTCTTC.

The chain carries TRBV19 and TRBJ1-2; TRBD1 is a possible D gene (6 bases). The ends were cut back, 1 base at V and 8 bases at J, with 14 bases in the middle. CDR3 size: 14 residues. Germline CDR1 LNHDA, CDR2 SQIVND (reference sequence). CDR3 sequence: CASSIGGTGSGYTF. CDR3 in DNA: TGTGCCAGTAGTATAGGAGGAACAGGGTCCGGCTACACCTTC.